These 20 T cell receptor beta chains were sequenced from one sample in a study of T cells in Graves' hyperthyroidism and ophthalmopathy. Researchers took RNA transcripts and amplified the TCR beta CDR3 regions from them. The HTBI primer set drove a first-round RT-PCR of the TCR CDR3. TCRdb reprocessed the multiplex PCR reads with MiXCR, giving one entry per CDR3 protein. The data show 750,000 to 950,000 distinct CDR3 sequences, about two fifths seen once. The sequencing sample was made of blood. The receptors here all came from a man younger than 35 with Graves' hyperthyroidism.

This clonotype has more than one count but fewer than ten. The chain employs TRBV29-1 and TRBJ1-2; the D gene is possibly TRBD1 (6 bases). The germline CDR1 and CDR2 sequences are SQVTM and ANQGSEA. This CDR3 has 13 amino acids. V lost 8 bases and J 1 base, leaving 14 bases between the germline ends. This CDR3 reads CSTLDRVNYGYTF. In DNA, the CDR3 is TGCAGCACCCTGGACAGAGTTAACTATGGCTACACCTTC.

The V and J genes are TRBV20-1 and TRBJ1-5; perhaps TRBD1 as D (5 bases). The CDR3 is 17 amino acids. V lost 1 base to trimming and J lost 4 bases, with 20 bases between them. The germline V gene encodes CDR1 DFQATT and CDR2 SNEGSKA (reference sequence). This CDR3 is CSARGSPDSYINQPQHF. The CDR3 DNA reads TGCAGTGCTAGAGGATCCCCCGACAGCTACATTAATCAGCCCCAGCATTTT.

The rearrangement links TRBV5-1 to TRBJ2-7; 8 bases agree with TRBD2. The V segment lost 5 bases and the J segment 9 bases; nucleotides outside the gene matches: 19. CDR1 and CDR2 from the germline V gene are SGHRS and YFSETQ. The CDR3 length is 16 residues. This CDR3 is CASSREGSSGWIGQYF. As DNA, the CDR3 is TGCGCCAGCAGTCGGGAGGGGAGTAGCGGGTGGATCGGGCAGTACTTC.

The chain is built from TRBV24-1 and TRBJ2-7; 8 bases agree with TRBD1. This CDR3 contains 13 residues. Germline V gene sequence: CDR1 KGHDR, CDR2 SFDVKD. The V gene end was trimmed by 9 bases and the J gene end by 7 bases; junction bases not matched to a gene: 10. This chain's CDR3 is CATATGASEEQYF. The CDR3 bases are TGTGCCACCGCGACAGGGGCATCGGAGGAGCAGTACTTC.

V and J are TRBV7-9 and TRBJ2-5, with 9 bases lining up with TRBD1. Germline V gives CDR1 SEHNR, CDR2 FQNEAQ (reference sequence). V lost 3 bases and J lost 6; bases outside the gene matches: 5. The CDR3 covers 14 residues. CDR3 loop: CASSLRTGEKTQYF. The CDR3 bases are TGTGCCAGCAGCTTGAGGACAGGGGAAAAGACCCAGTACTTC.

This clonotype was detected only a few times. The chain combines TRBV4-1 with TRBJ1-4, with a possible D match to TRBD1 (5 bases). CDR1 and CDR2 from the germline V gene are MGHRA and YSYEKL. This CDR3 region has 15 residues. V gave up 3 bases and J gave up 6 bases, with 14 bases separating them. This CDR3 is CASSQRGGDDEKLFF. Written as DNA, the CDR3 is TGCGCCAGCAGCCAGCGAGGAGGGGATGATGAAAAACTGTTTTTT.

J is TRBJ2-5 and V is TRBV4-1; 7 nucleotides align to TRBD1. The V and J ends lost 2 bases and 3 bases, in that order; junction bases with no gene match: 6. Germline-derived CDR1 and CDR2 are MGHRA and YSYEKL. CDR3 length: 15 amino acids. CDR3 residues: CASSQLVTGKETQYF. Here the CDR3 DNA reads TGCGCCAGCAGCCAACTAGTGACAGGGAAAGAGACCCAGTACTTC.

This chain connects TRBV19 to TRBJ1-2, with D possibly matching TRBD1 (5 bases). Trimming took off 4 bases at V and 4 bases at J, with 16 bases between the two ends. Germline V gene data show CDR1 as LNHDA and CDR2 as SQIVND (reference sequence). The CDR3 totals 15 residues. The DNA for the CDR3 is TGTGCCAGTAGTAGCGGACCGCGGGGGGTCTATGGCTACACCTTC. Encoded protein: CASSSGPRGVYGYTF.

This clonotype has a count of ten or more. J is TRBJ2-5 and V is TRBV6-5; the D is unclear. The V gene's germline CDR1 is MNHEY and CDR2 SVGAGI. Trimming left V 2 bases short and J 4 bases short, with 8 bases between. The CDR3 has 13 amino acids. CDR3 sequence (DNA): TGTGCCAGCAGTTACGACTGGGGAGAGACCCAGTACTTC. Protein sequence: CASSYDWGETQYF.

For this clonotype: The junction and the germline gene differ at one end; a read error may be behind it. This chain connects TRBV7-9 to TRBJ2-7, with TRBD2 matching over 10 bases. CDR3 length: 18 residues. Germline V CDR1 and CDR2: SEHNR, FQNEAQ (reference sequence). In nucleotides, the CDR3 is TGCGCCAGCAGCCAAGCCGCTCTAGCGGGAGTCTTCTCCTACGAGCAGTACTTC. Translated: CASSQAALAGVFSYEQYF.

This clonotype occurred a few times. In DNA form, the CDR3 reads TGCGCCAGCAGCTTAAGGACAGGAGCCACCTACGAGCAGTACTTC. This encodes CASSLRTGATYEQYF. The gene calls are TRBV5-1 and TRBJ2-7; 7 bases are a match to TRBD1. The CDR3 spans 15 residues. Germline V lookup: CDR1 SGHRS, CDR2 YFSETQ. Germline trimming cut 2 bases from V and 2 bases from J; bases unmatched to any gene: 7.

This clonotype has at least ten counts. CDR3 DNA sequence: TGTGCCAGTAGTATCCCCAGGGACCTTTGGGATCAGCCCCAGCATTTT. Its protein is CASSIPRDLWDQPQHF. The gene calls are TRBV19 and TRBJ1-5; D perhaps matches TRBD1 (5 bases). From germline, CDR1 is LNHDA and CDR2 SQIVND (reference sequence). This CDR3 comprises 16 residues. Trimming stripped 3 bases from V and 5 bases from J, with 17 bases between.

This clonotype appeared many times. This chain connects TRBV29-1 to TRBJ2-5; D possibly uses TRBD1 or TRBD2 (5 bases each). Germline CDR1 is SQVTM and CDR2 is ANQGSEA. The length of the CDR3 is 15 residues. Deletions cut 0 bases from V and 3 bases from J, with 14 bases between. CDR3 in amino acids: CSVEDWGTDEETQYF. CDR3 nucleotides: TGCAGCGTTGAAGATTGGGGGACGGATGAAGAGACCCAGTACTTC.

CDR3 sequence: CASSPLTSGDPGELFF. The CDR3 region has the DNA TGCGCCAGCAGCCCCCTAACTAGCGGGGATCCCGGGGAGCTGTTTTTT. The rearrangement links TRBV4-3 to TRBJ2-2; 10 bases agree with TRBD2. Germline loops: CDR1 LGHNA, CDR2 YSLEER. Losses at the gene ends were 4 bases for V and 6 bases for J; bases not matched to a gene: 8. The CDR3 extends over 16 amino acids.

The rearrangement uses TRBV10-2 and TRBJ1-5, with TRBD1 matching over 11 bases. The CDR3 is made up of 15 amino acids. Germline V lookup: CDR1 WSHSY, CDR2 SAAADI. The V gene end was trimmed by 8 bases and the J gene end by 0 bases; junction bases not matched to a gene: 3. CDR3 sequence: CASLGTGGSNQPQHF. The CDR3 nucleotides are TGCGCCAGCCTCGGGACAGGGGGTAGCAATCAGCCCCAGCATTTT.

The CDR3 spells CSTRGGNGYTF. The CDR3 nucleotides are TGCAGCACCCGGGGAGGGAATGGCTACACCTTC. This sequence joins TRBV29-1 and TRBJ1-2; no clear D gene. Germline V gene data show CDR1 as SQVTM and CDR2 as ANQGSEA. Trimming pared 8 bases from V and 6 bases from J, leaving 13 bases between. The CDR3 is made up of 11 amino acids.

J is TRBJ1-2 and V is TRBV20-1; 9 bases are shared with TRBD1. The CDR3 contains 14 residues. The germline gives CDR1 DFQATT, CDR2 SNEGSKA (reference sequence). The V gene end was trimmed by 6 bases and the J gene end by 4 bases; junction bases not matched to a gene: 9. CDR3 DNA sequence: TGCAGTGCCGGACAGGGGACCTTGTTCTATGGCTACACCTTC. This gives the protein CSAGQGTLFYGYTF.

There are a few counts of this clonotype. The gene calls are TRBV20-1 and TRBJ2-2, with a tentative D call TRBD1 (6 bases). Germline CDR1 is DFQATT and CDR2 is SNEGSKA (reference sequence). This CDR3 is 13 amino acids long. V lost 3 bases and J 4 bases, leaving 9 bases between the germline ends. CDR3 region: CSARGHFTGELFF. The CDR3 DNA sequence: TGCAGTGCTAGGGGACACTTCACCGGGGAGCTGTTTTTT.

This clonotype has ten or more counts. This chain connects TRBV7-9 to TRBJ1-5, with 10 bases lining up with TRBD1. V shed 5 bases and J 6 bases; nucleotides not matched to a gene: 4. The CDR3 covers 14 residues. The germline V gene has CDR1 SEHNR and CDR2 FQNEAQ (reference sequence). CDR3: CASSPRQGAQPQHF. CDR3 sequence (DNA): TGTGCCAGCAGCCCGAGACAGGGGGCTCAGCCCCAGCATTTT.

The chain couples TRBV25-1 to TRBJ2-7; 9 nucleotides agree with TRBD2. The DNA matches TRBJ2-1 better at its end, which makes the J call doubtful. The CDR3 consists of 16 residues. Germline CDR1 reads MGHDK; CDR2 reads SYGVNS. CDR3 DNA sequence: TGTGCCAGCAGTGAATGGGTAGCGGGGGCTTACAATGAGCAGTTCTTC. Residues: CASSEWVAGAYNEQFF.